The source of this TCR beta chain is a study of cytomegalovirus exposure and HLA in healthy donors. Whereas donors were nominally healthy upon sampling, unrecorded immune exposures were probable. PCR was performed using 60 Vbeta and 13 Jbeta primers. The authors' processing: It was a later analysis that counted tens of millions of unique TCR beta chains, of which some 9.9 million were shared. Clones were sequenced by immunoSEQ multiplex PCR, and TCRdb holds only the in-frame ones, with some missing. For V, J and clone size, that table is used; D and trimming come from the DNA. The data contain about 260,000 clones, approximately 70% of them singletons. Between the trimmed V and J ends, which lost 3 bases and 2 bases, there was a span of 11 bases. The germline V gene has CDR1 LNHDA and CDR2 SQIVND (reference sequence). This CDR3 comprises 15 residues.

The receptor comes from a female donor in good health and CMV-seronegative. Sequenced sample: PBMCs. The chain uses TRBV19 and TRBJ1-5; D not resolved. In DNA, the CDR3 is TGTGCCAGTAGTATGGCCAAGACTGGCAATCAGCCCCAGCATTTT. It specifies CASSMAKTGNQPQHF.